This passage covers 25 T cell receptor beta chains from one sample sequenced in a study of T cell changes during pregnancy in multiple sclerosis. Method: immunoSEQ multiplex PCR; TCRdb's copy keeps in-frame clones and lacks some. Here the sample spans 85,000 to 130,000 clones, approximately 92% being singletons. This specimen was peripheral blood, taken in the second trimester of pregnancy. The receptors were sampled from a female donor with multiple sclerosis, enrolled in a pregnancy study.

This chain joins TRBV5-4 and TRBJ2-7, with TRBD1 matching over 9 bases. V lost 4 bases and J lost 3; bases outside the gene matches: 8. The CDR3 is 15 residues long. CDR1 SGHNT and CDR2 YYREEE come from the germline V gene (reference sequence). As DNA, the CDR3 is TGTGCCAGCAGCAAGCCCGGGACAGGGCGCTACGAGCAGTACTTC. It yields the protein CASSKPGTGRYEQYF.

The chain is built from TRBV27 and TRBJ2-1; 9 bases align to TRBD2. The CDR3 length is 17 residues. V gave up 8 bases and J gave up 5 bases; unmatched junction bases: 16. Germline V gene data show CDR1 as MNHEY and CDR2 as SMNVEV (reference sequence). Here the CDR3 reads CASGPNPGLASNNEQFF. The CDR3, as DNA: TGTGCCAGCGGCCCGAACCCGGGACTAGCATCCAACAATGAGCAGTTCTTC.

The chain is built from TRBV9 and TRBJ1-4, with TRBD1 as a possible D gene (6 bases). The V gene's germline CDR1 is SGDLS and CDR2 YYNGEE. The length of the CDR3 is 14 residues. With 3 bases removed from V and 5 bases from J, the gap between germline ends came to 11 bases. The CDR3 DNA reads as TGTGCCAGCAGCGCGACAGGACAGAATGAAAAACTGTTTTTT. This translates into CASSATGQNEKLFF.

The CDR3 DNA reads as TGCAGTGCTAGGTTACTCCAGTACTTC. Amino acid sequence: CSARLLQYF. The J gene is TRBJ2-5, the V gene TRBV20-1; D is unclear. The CDR3 is 9 amino acids. Looked up from germline, CDR1 is DFQATT and CDR2 is SNEGSKA (reference sequence). The V end was cut by 3 bases, the J end by 10 bases, with 6 bases between.

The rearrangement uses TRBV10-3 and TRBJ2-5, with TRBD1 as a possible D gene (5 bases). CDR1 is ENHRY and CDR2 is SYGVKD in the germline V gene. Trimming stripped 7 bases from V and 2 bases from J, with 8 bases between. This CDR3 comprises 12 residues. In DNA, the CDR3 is TGTGCCATCAAGGGGCAACAAGAGACCCAGTACTTC. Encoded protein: CAIKGQQETQYF.

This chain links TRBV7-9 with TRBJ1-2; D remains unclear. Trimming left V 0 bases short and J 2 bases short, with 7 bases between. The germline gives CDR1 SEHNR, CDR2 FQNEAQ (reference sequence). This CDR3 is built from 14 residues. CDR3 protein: CASSLARSNYGYTF. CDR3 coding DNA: TGTGCCAGCAGCTTAGCCAGGTCCAACTATGGCTACACCTTC.

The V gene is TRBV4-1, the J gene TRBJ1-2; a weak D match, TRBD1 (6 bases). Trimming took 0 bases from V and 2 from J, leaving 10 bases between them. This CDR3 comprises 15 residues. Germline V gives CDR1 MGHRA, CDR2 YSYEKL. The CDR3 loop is CASSQDPGQNYGYTF. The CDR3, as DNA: TGCGCCAGCAGCCAAGATCCCGGACAGAACTATGGCTACACCTTC.

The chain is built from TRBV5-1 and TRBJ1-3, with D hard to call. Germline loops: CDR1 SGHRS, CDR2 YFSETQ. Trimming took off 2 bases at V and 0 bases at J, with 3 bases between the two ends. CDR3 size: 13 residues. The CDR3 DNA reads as TGCGCCAGCAGCTTACACTCTGGAAACACCATATATTTT. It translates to CASSLHSGNTIYF.

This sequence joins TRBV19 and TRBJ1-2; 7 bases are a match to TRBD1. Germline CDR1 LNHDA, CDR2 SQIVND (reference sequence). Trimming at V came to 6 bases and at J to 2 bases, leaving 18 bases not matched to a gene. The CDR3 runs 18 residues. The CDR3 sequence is CASRTRDRAVELNYGYTF. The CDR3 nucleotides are TGTGCCAGTAGGACCCGTGACAGGGCGGTGGAGCTAAACTATGGCTACACCTTC. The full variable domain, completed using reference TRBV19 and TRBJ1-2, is DGGITQSPKYLFRKEGQNVTLSCEQNLNHDAMYWYRQDPGQGLRLIYYSQIVNDFQKGDIAEGYSVSREKKESFPLTVTSAQKNPTAFYLCASRTRDRAVELNYGYTFGSGTRLTVV.

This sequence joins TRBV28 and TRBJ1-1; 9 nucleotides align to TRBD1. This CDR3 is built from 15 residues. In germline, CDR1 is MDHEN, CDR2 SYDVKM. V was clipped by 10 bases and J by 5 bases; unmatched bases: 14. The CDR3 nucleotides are TGTGCCACCCAAAGAATCGGACAGGGGAGAACTGAAGCTTTCTTT. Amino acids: CATQRIGQGRTEAFF.

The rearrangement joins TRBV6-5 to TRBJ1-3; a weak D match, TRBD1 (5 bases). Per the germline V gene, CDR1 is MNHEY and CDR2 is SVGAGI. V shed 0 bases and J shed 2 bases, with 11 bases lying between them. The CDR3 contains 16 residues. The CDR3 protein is CASSYSSGTPGNTIYF. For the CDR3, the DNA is TGTGCCAGCAGTTACTCCAGCGGGACTCCTGGAAACACCATATATTTT.

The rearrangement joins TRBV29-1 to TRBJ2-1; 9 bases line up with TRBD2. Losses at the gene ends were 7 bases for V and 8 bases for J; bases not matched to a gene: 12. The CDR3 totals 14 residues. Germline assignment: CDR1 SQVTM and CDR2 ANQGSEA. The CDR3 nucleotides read TGCAGCGCCGACTCCGGGACTAGCTTCCATGAGCAGTTCTTC. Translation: CSADSGTSFHEQFF.

CDR3 region: CASSGFFEGSGEAFF. The CDR3, as DNA: TGTGCCAGTAGCGGTTTCTTCGAGGGTTCCGGTGAAGCTTTCTTT. The rearrangement links TRBV19 to TRBJ1-1; D is undetermined. The CDR3 consists of 15 residues. V was pared by 6 bases and J by 7 bases, with 21 bases between. Germline loops: CDR1 LNHDA, CDR2 SQIVND (reference sequence).

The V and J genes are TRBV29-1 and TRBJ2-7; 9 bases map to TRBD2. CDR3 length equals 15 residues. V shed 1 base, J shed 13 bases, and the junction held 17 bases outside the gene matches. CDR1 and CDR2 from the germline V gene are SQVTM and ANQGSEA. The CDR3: CSVEVGREGHLTQYF. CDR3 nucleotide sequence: TGCAGCGTTGAAGTCGGGCGGGAGGGCCATCTAACGCAATACTTC.

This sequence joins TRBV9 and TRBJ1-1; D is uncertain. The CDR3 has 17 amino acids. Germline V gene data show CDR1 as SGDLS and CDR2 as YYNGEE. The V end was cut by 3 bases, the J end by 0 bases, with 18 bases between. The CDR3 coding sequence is TGTGCCAGCAGCGACAACCCGACTGGGAGGTTGAACACTGAAGCTTTCTTT. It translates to CASSDNPTGRLNTEAFF.

DNA of the CDR3: TGTGCCAGCTCACCACTCTCTCAGGGAGGCACTGAAGCTTTCTTT. Translated: CASSPLSQGGTEAFF. The J gene is TRBJ1-1, the V gene TRBV18, with TRBD1 as a possible D gene (5 bases). There are 15 residues in the CDR3. CDR1 is KGHSH, CDR2 LQKENI, per germline. V lost 1 base, J lost 4 bases, and 13 bases lay in between. Drawing the rest from reference TRBV18 and TRBJ1-1, the complete variable domain is NAGVMQNPRHLVRRRGQEARLRCSPMKGHSHVYWYRQLPEEGLKFMVYLQKENIIDESGMPKERFSAEFPKEGPSILRIQQVVRGDSAAYFCASSPLSQGGTEAFFGQGTRLTVV.

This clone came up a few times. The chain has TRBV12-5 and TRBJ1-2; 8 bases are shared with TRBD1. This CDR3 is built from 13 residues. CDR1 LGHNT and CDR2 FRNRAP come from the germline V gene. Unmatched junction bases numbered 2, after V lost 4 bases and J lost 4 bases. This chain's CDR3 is CASGSGGTYGYTF. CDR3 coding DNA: TGTGCTAGTGGTTCAGGGGGCACCTATGGCTACACCTTC. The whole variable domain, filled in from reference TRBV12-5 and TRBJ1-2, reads DARVTQTPRHKVTEMGQEVTMRCQPILGHNTVFWYRQTMMQGLELLAYFRNRAPLDDSGMPKDRFSAEMPDATLATLKIQPSEPRDSAVYFCASGSGGTYGYTFGSGTRLTVV.

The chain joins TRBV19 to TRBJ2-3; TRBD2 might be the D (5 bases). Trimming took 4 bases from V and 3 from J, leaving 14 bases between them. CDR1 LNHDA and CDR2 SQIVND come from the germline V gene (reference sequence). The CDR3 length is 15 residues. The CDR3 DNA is TGTGCCAGTAGTAGGGAGAGAGGAGGTACAGATACGCAGTATTTT. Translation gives CASSRERGGTDTQYF.

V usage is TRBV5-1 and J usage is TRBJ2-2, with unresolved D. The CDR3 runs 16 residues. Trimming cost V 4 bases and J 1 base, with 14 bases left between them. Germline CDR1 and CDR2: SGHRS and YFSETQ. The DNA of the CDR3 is TGCGCCAGCAGCGCCCGGCTCGCAGGGAACACCGGGGAGCTGTTTTTT. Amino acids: CASSARLAGNTGELFF.

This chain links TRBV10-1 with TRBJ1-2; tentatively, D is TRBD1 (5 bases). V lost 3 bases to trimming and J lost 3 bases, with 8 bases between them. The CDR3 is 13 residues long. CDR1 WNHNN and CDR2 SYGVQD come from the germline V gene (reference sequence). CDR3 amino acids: CASSEDRHYGYTF. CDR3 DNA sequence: TGCGCCAGCAGTGAAGACAGACACTATGGCTACACCTTC.

The CDR3 nucleotides are TGCGCCAGCAGCCCTTCGGGGGGGGTTTACAATGAGCAGTTCTTC. Its protein is CASSPSGGVYNEQFF. The V and J genes are TRBV5-1 and TRBJ2-1; TRBD2 agrees at 8 bases. V was pared by 4 bases and J by 4 bases, with 7 bases of the junction left unmatched. The CDR3 loop spans 15 amino acids. The germline gives CDR1 SGHRS, CDR2 YFSETQ.

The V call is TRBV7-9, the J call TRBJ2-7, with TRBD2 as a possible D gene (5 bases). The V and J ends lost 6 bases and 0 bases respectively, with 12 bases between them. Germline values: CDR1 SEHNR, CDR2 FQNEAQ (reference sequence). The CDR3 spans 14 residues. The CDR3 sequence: CASSPPGSSYEQYF. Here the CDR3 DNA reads TGTGCCAGCAGTCCTCCGGGAAGCTCCTACGAGCAGTACTTC.

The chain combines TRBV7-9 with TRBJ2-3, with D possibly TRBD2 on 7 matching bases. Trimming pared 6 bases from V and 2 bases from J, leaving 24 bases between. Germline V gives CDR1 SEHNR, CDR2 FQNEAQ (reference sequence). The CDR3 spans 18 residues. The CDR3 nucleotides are TGTGCCAGCAGAGGGGGGGACGGCAGAAGAGGATTCACAGATACGCAGTATTTT. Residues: CASRGGDGRRGFTDTQYF.

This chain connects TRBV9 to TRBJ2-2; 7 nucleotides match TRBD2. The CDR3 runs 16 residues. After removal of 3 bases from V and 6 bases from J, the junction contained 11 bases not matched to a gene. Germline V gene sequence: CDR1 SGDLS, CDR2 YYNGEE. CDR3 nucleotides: TGTGCCAGCAGCGGCCTGGGGGGGAGGGAACCCGGGGAGCTGTTTTTT. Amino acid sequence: CASSGLGGREPGELFF. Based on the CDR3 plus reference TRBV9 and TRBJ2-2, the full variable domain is DSGVTQTPKHLITATGQRVTLRCSPRSGDLSVYWYQQSLDQGLQFLIQYYNGEERAKGNILERFSAQQFPDLHSELNLSSLELGDSALYFCASSGLGGREPGELFFGEGSRLTVL.

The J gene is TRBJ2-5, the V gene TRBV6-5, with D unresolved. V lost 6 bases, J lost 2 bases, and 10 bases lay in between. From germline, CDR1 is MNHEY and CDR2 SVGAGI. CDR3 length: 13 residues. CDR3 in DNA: TGTGCCAGCAGCAGTACTAATCAAGAGACCCAGTACTTC. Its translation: CASSSTNQETQYF.